This TCR beta chain derives from a study of response to subunit inactivated influenza vaccine. From the RT-PCR reads, TCRdb called clonotypes with MiXCR, one entry per CDR3 protein. The sample has under 850,000 distinct CDR3 sequences, less than 20% seen once. As regards this clonotype: What it recognizes is unknown.

This CDR3 has 11 amino acids. Germline V gene sequence: CDR1 MGHDK, CDR2 SYGVNS. Trimming took off 2 bases at V and 6 bases at J, with 5 bases between the two ends. Study-level points and caveats: It was suggested by the authors that few new T cells are recruited by each seasonal influenza vaccination.

The input for sequencing was PBMCs from blood, taken 5 days after vaccination. The chain is built from TRBV25-1 and TRBJ2-7; unclear D gene. This TCR derives from a man between 45 and 60 years old who received an inactivated influenza vaccine. The CDR3 sequence is CASSEALEQYF. CDR3 DNA: TGTGCCAGCAGTGAAGCACTCGAGCAGTACTTC.